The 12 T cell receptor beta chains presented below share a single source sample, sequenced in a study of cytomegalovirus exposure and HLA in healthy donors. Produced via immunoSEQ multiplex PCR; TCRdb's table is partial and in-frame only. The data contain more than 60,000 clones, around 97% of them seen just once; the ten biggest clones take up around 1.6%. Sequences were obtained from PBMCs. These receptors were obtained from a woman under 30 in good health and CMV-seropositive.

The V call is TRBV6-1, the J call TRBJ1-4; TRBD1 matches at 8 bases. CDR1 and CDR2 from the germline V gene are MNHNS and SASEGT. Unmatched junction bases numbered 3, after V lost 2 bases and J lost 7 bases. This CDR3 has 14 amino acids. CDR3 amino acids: CASSERQGAEKLFF. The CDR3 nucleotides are TGTGCCAGCAGTGAAAGGCAGGGGGCTGAAAAACTGTTTTTT.

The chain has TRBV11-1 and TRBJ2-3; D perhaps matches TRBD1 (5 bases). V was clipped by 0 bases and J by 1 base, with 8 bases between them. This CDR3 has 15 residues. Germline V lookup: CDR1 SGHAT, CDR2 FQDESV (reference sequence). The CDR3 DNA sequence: TGTGCCAGCAGCTTAGCCAGGGTGGGCACAGATACGCAGTATTTT. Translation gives CASSLARVGTDTQYF.

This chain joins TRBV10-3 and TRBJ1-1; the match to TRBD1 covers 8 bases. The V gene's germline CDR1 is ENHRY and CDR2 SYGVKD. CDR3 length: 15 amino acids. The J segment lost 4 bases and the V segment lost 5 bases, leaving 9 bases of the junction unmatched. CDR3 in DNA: TGTGCCATCAGTCCAGTTCCGGGACAGGCCACTGAAGCTTTCTTT. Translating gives CAISPVPGQATEAFF.

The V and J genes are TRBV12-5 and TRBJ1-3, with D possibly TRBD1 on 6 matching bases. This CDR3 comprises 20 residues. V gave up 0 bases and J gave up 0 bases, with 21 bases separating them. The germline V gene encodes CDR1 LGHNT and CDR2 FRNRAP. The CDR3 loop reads CASGLVIGTSFANSGNTIYF. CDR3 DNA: TGTGCTAGTGGTTTGGTAATCGGGACATCTTTTGCCAACTCTGGAAACACCATATATTTT.

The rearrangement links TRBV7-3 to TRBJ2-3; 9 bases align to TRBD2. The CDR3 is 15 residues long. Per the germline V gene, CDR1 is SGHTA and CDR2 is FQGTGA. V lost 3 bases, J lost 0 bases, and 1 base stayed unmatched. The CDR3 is CASSLTSGSTDTQYF. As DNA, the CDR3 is TGTGCCAGCAGCTTGACTAGCGGTAGCACAGATACGCAGTATTTT.

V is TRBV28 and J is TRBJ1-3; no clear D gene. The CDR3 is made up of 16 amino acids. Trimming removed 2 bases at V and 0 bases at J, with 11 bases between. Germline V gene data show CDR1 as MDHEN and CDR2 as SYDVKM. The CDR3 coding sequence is TGTGCCAGCAGTTTAAGTGGGAGAGCCTCTGGAAACACCATATATTTT. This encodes CASSLSGRASGNTIYF.

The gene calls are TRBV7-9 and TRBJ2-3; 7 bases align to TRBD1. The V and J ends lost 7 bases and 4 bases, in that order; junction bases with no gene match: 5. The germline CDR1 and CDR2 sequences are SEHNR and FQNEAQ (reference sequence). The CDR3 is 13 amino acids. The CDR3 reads CASISDRADTQYF. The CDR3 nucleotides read TGTGCCAGCATCAGCGACAGGGCAGATACGCAGTATTTT.

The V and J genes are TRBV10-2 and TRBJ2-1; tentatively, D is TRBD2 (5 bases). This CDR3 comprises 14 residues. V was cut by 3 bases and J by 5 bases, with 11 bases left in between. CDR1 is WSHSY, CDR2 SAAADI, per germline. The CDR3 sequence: CASSELGPNNEQFF. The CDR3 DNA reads TGCGCCAGCAGTGAACTAGGCCCTAACAATGAGCAGTTCTTC.

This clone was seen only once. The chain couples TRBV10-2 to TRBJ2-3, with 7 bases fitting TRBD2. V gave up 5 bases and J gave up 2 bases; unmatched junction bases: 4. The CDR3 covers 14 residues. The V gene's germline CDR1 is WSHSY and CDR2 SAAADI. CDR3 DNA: TGCGCCAGCAGTCCTAGCGGTTACACAGATACGCAGTATTTT. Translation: CASSPSGYTDTQYF.

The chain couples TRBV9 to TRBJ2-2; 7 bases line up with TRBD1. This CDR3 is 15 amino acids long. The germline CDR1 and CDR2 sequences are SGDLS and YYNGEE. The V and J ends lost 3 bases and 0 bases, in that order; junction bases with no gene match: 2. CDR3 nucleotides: TGTGCCAGCAGCGCAGGGGGACCGAACACCGGGGAGCTGTTTTTT. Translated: CASSAGGPNTGELFF.

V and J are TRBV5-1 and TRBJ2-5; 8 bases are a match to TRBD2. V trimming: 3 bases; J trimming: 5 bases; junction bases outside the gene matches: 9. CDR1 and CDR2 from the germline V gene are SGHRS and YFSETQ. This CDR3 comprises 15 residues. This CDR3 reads CASSSLAGTEETQYF. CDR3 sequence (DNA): TGCGCCAGCAGCTCGTTAGCGGGAACGGAGGAGACCCAGTACTTC.

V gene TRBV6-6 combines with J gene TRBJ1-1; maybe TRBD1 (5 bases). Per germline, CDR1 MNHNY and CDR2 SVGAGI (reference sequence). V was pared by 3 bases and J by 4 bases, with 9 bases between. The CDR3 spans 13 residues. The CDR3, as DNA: TGTGCCAGCAGTTATCTAAGGGGCACTGAAGCTTTCTTT. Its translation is CASSYLRGTEAFF.